Listed below are T cell receptor beta chains from one sample, sequenced in a study of T cell responses to AZD1222 COVID-19 vaccine. Only in-frame clones appear in the TCRdb table, and some are missing; sequencing was by immunoSEQ multiplex PCR. This sample has approximately 75,000 clones, with over 75% found just once. The sample was peripheral blood, taken 28 days after the second AZD1222 dose. The receptors here all came from an adult who received the AZD1222 COVID-19 vaccine. CDR3s include the opening cysteine and the closing phenylalanine or tryptophan. Fields, in order: CDR3 length, D gene, J gene, V gene, clone size, CDR3 protein, CDR3 DNA. The D gene is left open where the match is weak. Clone size is stated in some rows and not others, as once, few, many or a class when expanded.

cdr3_length: 15; d_call: NA; j_call: TRBJ1-5; v_call: TRBV11-2; clone_size: NA; cdr3_aa: CASSLGPRGNQPQHF; cdr3_nt: TGTGCCAGCAGCTTAGGCCCAAGAGGGAATCAGCCCCAGCATTTT
cdr3_length: 17; d_call: NA; j_call: TRBJ2-2; v_call: TRBV9; clone_size: NA; cdr3_aa: CASTRTVGGSNTGELFF; cdr3_nt: TGTGCCAGCACTCGGACGGTGGGCGGGTCGAACACCGGGGAGCTGTTTTTT
cdr3_length: 15; d_call: NA; j_call: TRBJ1-6; v_call: TRBV10-3; clone_size: NA; cdr3_aa: CAISEGGRTHSPLHF; cdr3_nt: TGTGCCATCAGTGAGGGCGGCAGGACCCATTCACCCCTCCACTTT
cdr3_length: 12; d_call: NA; j_call: TRBJ2-7; v_call: TRBV13; clone_size: NA; cdr3_aa: CASSSQRGEQYF; cdr3_nt: TGTGCCAGCAGCTCCCAAAGGGGCGAGCAGTACTTC
cdr3_length: 13; d_call: TRBD1; j_call: TRBJ2-7; v_call: TRBV4-1; clone_size: NA; cdr3_aa: CASSERQGYEQYF; cdr3_nt: TGCGCCAGCAGCGAACGACAGGGCTACGAGCAGTACTTC
cdr3_length: 14; d_call: TRBD1; j_call: TRBJ1-4; v_call: TRBV28; clone_size: NA; cdr3_aa: CASAGTGENEKLFF; cdr3_nt: TGTGCCAGCGCGGGGACAGGGGAGAATGAAAAACTGTTTTTT
cdr3_length: 13; d_call: NA; j_call: TRBJ2-3; v_call: TRBV7-2; clone_size: few; cdr3_aa: CASSPTREDTQYF; cdr3_nt: TGTGCCAGCAGCCCTACTCGAGAAGATACGCAGTATTTT
cdr3_length: 11; d_call: NA; j_call: TRBJ2-1; v_call: TRBV19; clone_size: NA; cdr3_aa: CASSIRDEQFF; cdr3_nt: TGTGCCAGTAGTATAAGGGATGAGCAGTTCTTC
cdr3_length: 15; d_call: NA; j_call: TRBJ1-1; v_call: TRBV5-1; clone_size: NA; cdr3_aa: CASSLATGYSTEAFF; cdr3_nt: TGCGCCAGCAGCTTGGCCACAGGGTACAGCACTGAAGCTTTCTTT
cdr3_length: 12; d_call: NA; j_call: TRBJ1-6; v_call: TRBV19; clone_size: NA; cdr3_aa: CASSPHNSPLHF; cdr3_nt: TGTGCCAGTAGTCCACATAATTCACCCCTCCACTTT
cdr3_length: 15; d_call: TRBD1; j_call: TRBJ1-1; v_call: TRBV15; clone_size: NA; cdr3_aa: CATERDRAVNTEAFF; cdr3_nt: TGTGCCACCGAAAGAGACAGGGCTGTGAACACTGAAGCTTTCTTT
cdr3_length: 13; d_call: NA; j_call: TRBJ1-1; v_call: TRBV19; clone_size: NA; cdr3_aa: CASSAQGRTEAFF; cdr3_nt: TGTGCCAGTAGTGCCCAGGGCCGGACTGAAGCTTTCTTT
cdr3_length: 14; d_call: NA; j_call: TRBJ2-2; v_call: TRBV6-1; clone_size: NA; cdr3_aa: CASSEGRGGGELFF; cdr3_nt: TGTGCCAGCAGTGAAGGCCGGGGTGGCGGGGAGCTGTTTTTT
cdr3_length: 15; d_call: TRBD2; j_call: TRBJ2-3; v_call: TRBV19; clone_size: NA; cdr3_aa: CASSIEGLRTDTQYF; cdr3_nt: TGTGCCAGTAGTATAGAGGGACTACGCACAGATACGCAGTATTTT
cdr3_length: 15; d_call: NA; j_call: TRBJ2-2; v_call: TRBV7-8; clone_size: NA; cdr3_aa: CASSLGVTNTGELFF; cdr3_nt: TGTGCCAGCAGCTTAGGAGTGACTAACACCGGGGAGCTGTTTTTT
cdr3_length: 15; d_call: NA; j_call: TRBJ2-1; v_call: TRBV5-1; clone_size: NA; cdr3_aa: CASSAVTTQPHEQFF; cdr3_nt: TGCGCCAGCTCAGCAGTCACCACCCAACCCCATGAGCAGTTCTTC
cdr3_length: 19; d_call: NA; j_call: TRBJ2-6; v_call: TRBV11-2; clone_size: NA; cdr3_aa: CASSLALRASILGANVLTF; cdr3_nt: TGTGCCAGCAGCTTAGCCCTGAGGGCCTCTATTCTCGGGGCCAACGTCCTGACTTTC
cdr3_length: 15; d_call: TRBD1; j_call: TRBJ2-5; v_call: TRBV19; clone_size: NA; cdr3_aa: CASSLSPGGRETQYF; cdr3_nt: TGTGCCAGTAGTTTGAGCCCAGGGGGCCGAGAGACCCAGTACTTC
cdr3_length: 15; d_call: NA; j_call: TRBJ2-7; v_call: TRBV9; clone_size: NA; cdr3_aa: CASSPTVRGLYEQYF; cdr3_nt: TGTGCCAGCAGCCCCACGGTACGTGGGCTTTACGAGCAGTACTTC
cdr3_length: 14; d_call: NA; j_call: TRBJ1-1; v_call: TRBV30; clone_size: once; cdr3_aa: CAWSVAARNTEAFF; cdr3_nt: TGTGCCTGGAGTGTAGCGGCCCGGAACACTGAAGCTTTCTTT
cdr3_length: 16; d_call: NA; j_call: TRBJ1-2; v_call: TRBV7-2; clone_size: once; cdr3_aa: CASSLGSGSRDHGYTF; cdr3_nt: TGTGCCAGCAGCTTGGGATCGGGGAGCCGCGATCATGGCTACACCTTC
cdr3_length: 15; d_call: TRBD1; j_call: TRBJ1-4; v_call: TRBV6-2/TRBV6-3; clone_size: NA; cdr3_aa: CASSYGTGFGEKLFF; cdr3_nt: TGTGCCAGCAGTTACGGGACAGGGTTCGGGGAAAAACTGTTTTTT
cdr3_length: 15; d_call: NA; j_call: TRBJ1-1; v_call: TRBV4-1; clone_size: NA; cdr3_aa: CASSQEGWGYLWAFF; cdr3_nt: TGCGCCAGCAGCCAAGAGGGATGGGGGTATCTTTGGGCTTTCTTT
cdr3_length: 15; d_call: TRBD1; j_call: TRBJ1-6; v_call: TRBV5-1; clone_size: NA; cdr3_aa: CASSLSTGESSPLHF; cdr3_nt: TGCGCCAGCAGCCTCAGTACAGGGGAATCTTCACCCCTCCACTTT
cdr3_length: 14; d_call: NA; j_call: TRBJ1-4; v_call: TRBV5-1; clone_size: NA; cdr3_aa: CASSRSGVDEKLFF; cdr3_nt: TGCGCCAGCAGCCGATCAGGGGTAGATGAAAAACTGTTTTTT
cdr3_length: 13; d_call: NA; j_call: TRBJ1-3; v_call: TRBV7-2; clone_size: NA; cdr3_aa: CASTLGRGNTIYF; cdr3_nt: TGTGCCAGCACTTTAGGGCGAGGAAACACCATATATTTT
cdr3_length: 16; d_call: TRBD2; j_call: TRBJ2-1; v_call: TRBV9; clone_size: NA; cdr3_aa: CASSLNPRGLADEQFF; cdr3_nt: TGTGCCAGCAGCCTCAACCCCCGCGGACTAGCGGATGAGCAGTTCTTC
cdr3_length: 14; d_call: TRBD1; j_call: TRBJ2-7; v_call: TRBV6-5; clone_size: NA; cdr3_aa: CASRRMDRAHEQYF; cdr3_nt: TGTGCCAGCAGGAGGATGGACAGGGCACACGAGCAGTACTTC
cdr3_length: 13; d_call: NA; j_call: TRBJ2-1; v_call: TRBV3-1/TRBV3-2; clone_size: NA; cdr3_aa: CASNPGGYNEQFF; cdr3_nt: TGTGCCAGTAACCCGGGTGGCTACAATGAGCAGTTCTTC
cdr3_length: 16; d_call: TRBD2; j_call: TRBJ2-2; v_call: TRBV18; clone_size: NA; cdr3_aa: CASSPGTSGNTGELFF; cdr3_nt: TGTGCCAGCTCCCCCGGGACTAGCGGGAACACCGGGGAGCTGTTTTTT
cdr3_length: 14; d_call: NA; j_call: TRBJ2-7; v_call: TRBV5-4; clone_size: NA; cdr3_aa: CASSWGTGTYEQYF; cdr3_nt: TGTGCCAGCAGCTGGGGGACTGGAACCTACGAGCAGTACTTC
cdr3_length: 16; d_call: TRBD1; j_call: TRBJ1-5; v_call: TRBV28; clone_size: NA; cdr3_aa: CASSPTPGQGNQPQHF; cdr3_nt: TGTGCCAGCAGTCCAACCCCCGGACAGGGGAATCAGCCCCAGCATTTT
cdr3_length: 15; d_call: TRBD1; j_call: TRBJ1-2; v_call: TRBV28; clone_size: NA; cdr3_aa: CASSLNRGRLHGYTF; cdr3_nt: TGTGCCAGCAGTCTTAACAGGGGGAGACTGCATGGCTACACCTTC
cdr3_length: 17; d_call: TRBD2; j_call: TRBJ2-1; v_call: TRBV4-3; clone_size: NA; cdr3_aa: CASSQDFVRTSGGWEFF; cdr3_nt: TGCGCCAGCAGCCAAGATTTCGTTCGGACTAGCGGGGGATGGGAGTTCTTC
cdr3_length: 16; d_call: TRBD2; j_call: TRBJ2-1; v_call: TRBV5-1; clone_size: NA; cdr3_aa: CASSPVGAGGGNEQFF; cdr3_nt: TGCGCCAGCAGCCCTGTCGGAGCGGGGGGAGGCAATGAGCAGTTCTTC
cdr3_length: 14; d_call: TRBD1; j_call: TRBJ2-4; v_call: TRBV5-6; clone_size: NA; cdr3_aa: CASSRQGAKNIQYF; cdr3_nt: TGTGCCAGCAGCCGACAGGGGGCCAAAAACATTCAGTACTTC
cdr3_length: 12; d_call: NA; j_call: TRBJ2-1; v_call: TRBV28; clone_size: NA; cdr3_aa: CASSSQGLKQFF; cdr3_nt: TGTGCCAGCAGTTCTCAGGGACTTAAGCAGTTCTTC
cdr3_length: 14; d_call: NA; j_call: TRBJ1-4; v_call: TRBV18; clone_size: NA; cdr3_aa: CASSPTGDGEKLFF; cdr3_nt: TGTGCCAGCTCACCGACGGGGGACGGCGAAAAACTGTTTTTT
cdr3_length: 12; d_call: NA; j_call: TRBJ1-1; v_call: TRBV12-3/TRBV12-4; clone_size: NA; cdr3_aa: CASTLTLAEAFF; cdr3_nt: TGTGCCAGCACCCTGACTCTAGCTGAAGCTTTCTTT
cdr3_length: 13; d_call: NA; j_call: TRBJ1-3; v_call: TRBV12-3/TRBV12-4; clone_size: NA; cdr3_aa: CANQGPSGNTIYF; cdr3_nt: TGTGCCAACCAGGGTCCCTCTGGAAACACCATATATTTT
cdr3_length: 14; d_call: NA; j_call: TRBJ2-3; v_call: TRBV7-7; clone_size: NA; cdr3_aa: CASSGGAGADTQYF; cdr3_nt: TGTGCTAGCAGCGGTGGGGCAGGGGCAGATACGCAGTATTTT
cdr3_length: 13; d_call: NA; j_call: TRBJ2-1; v_call: TRBV19; clone_size: NA; cdr3_aa: CASRRPLYNEQFF; cdr3_nt: TGTGCCAGTAGACGCCCCCTCTACAATGAGCAGTTCTTC
cdr3_length: 12; d_call: NA; j_call: TRBJ2-1; v_call: TRBV29-1; clone_size: NA; cdr3_aa: CSVEFSGNEQFF; cdr3_nt: TGCAGCGTTGAATTCTCGGGAAATGAGCAGTTCTTC
cdr3_length: 14; d_call: NA; j_call: TRBJ1-1; v_call: TRBV4-1; clone_size: NA; cdr3_aa: CASSQEAGHTEAFF; cdr3_nt: TGCGCCAGCAGCCAGGAGGCGGGGCACACTGAAGCTTTCTTT